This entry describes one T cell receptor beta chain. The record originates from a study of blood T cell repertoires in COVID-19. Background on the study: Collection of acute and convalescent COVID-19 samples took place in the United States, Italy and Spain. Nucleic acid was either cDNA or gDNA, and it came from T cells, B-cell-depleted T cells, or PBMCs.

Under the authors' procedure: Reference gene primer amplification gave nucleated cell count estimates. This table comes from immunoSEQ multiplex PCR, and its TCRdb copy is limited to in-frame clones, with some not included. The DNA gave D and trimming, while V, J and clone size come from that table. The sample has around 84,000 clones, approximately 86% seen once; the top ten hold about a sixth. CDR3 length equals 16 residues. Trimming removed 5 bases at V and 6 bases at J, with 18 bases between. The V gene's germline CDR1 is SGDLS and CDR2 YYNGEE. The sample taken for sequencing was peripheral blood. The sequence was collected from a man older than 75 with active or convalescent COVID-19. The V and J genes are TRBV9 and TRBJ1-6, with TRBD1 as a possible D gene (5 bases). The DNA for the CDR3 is TGTGCCAGCAGGCGGGACGAAGGCCTGGCTAATTCACCCCTCCACTTT. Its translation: CASRRDEGLANSPLHF.